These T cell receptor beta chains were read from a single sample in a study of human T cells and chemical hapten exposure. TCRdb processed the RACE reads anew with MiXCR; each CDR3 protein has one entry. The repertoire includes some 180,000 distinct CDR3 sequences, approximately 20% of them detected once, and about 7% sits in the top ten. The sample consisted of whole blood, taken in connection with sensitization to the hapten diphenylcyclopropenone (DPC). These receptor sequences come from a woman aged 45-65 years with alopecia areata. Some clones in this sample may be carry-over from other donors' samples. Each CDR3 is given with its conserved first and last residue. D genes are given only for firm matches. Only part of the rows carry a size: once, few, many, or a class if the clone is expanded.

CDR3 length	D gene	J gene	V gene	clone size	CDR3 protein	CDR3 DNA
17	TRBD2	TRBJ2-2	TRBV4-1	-	CASSQDVGLANTGELFF	TGCGCCAGCAGCCAAGATGTGGGACTAGCGAACACCGGGGAGCTGTTTTTT
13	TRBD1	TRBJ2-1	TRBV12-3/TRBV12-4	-	CASSSNRGDEQFF	TGTGCCAGCAGTTCGAACAGGGGCGATGAGCAGTTCTTC
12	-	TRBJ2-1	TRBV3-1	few	CASMERGNEQFF	TGTGCCAGCATGGAAAGGGGCAATGAGCAGTTCTTC
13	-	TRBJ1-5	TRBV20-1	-	CSARQGVDQPQHF	TGCAGTGCTAGACAGGGAGTAGATCAGCCCCAGCATTTT
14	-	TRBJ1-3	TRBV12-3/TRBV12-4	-	CASSLGGDGNTIYF	TGTGCCAGCAGTTTAGGGGGAGACGGAAACACCATATATTTT
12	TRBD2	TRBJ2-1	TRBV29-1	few	CSAVGGKNEQFF	TGCAGCGCCGTGGGGGGGAAGAATGAGCAGTTCTTC
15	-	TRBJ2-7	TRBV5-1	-	CASSLGTGTSGEQYF	TGCGCCAGCAGCTTGGGGACCGGGACATCTGGCGAGCAGTACTTC
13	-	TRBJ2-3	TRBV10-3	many	CAISATSTDTQYF	TGTGCCATCAGTGCAACTAGCACAGATACGCAGTATTTT
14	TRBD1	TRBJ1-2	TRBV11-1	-	CASSFPGQDYGYTF	TGTGCCAGCAGCTTTCCAGGACAGGACTATGGCTACACCTTC
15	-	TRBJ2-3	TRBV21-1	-	CASSTFRIGSDTQYF	TGTGCCAGCAGCACCTTTCGGATAGGGTCAGATACGCAGTATTTT
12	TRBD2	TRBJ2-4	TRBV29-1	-	CSVRGGWNIQYF	TGCAGCGTGCGGGGGGGCTGGAACATTCAGTACTTC
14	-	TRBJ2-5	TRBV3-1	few	CASSQEGQKATQYF	TGTGCCAGCAGCCAAGAAGGGCAGAAAGCGACCCAGTACTTC
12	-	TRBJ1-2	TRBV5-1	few	CASSMEGHGYTF	TGCGCCAGCTCTATGGAGGGCCATGGCTACACCTTC